This T cell receptor (beta chain) came from a study of blood T cells in healthy people across ages (dated by TCRdb to between 2015 and 2017). Notes on the research overall: In model experiments, template switching captured about one uniquely barcoded TCR beta cDNA molecule for every two T cells. To track age-related changes in TCR beta repertoire diversity, the study relied on deep sequencing normalized with unique cDNA molecular identifiers. The donors were divided into four age groups: young (average 16 years), middle-aged (roughly 42), aged (62) and long-lived (roughly 82). To avoid experimental bias, donors of different ages were spread randomly across the sequencing lanes. Using the same blood draw, the study looked at two additional independent replicas of 1 million unique cDNA reads for two donors, one aged 18 to 30 and the other aged 80 or older. Broad study findings and their caveats: There was a strong correlation between observed TCR beta diversity and the percentage of naive T cells measured by flow cytometry. Because the CMV infection status of the donors was unknown, age-related changes in expanded clonotypes may potentially have been confounded. As age increased, observed TCR beta diversity per million T cells dropped in a roughly linear way, and a significant reduction was already evident by age around 41. Conclusive comparison of naive and antigen-experienced compartments was prevented by the profiling of bulk unsorted PBMCs. Estimates of total diversity based on one million sequenced T cells were considered lower bounds and underestimates. Compared with the aged group, the long-lived group had more naive CD4+ T cells, fewer expanded clones and increased TCR diversity, a pattern suggesting age selection.

The donors were some 36 Caucasian individuals from Russia, aged roughly 6 to 100 years, who were systemically healthy. Each donor gave ten milliliters of peripheral blood, collected into EDTA-treated Vacutainer tubes. Ficoll-Paque density-gradient centrifugation was used to isolate PBMCs, with at least 7 million per sample. Trizol reagent was used to extract total RNA from the PBMCs, yielding at least 5.5 micrograms per sample. For every donor, an aliquot of PBMCs went through flow cytometry to measure the percentages of naive CD45RAhigh/CD27high T cells. V drops 5 bases and J drops 2 bases, leaving 18 bases in between. Looking up the germline V gene yields CDR1 SGHAT and CDR2 FQNNGV. The CDR3 starts with the cysteine, ends with the phenylalanine, and has 16 residues. Only CDR3 DNA remains: 48 bases, in frame from the first base. Notes on this clonotype: The specificity of this receptor is unknown. No qualities accompany the bases; no much larger clone lies one base away.

Libraries came from 5' RACE. The sequencer listed for this sample is Illumina HiSeq 2500. A second about 7 to 11 cycle PCR used a sample-barcoded 5' primer and a J-beta primer mix. A unique molecular identifier was introduced onto each TCR beta cDNA molecule by a template-switch 5' adaptor carrying 12 random nucleotides. Each sample yielded at least 3 million CDR3-containing paired-end reads. All of the RNA was converted into first-strand cDNA using the Mint cDNA synthesis kit, with a TRBC-specific oligonucleotide serving as the primer. Following uracil-DNA glycosylase treatment, all cDNA underwent a first 18-cycle PCR with the universal primers M1SS and BC2_uni_R. In the source study's methods: For normalization, 1 million high-quality reads, each with a distinct molecular identifier, were randomly selected from each sample. Instead of being binned into consensus sequences, reads with shared molecular identifiers were discarded. MiTCR, run with a Q25 quality threshold and the strictest error-elimination algorithm, handled CDR3 identification, clonotype clustering and error correction. A nonparametric unseen species model using Euler transformation provided a lower-bound estimate of total TCR beta diversity. TCRdb reworked the public reads: Q25 trimming with fastp, MiXCR clone assembly, productive beta chains retained. For every CDR3 protein sequence, its rows merge into one entry that carries the most common genes and DNA. The V and J calls were not made by the authors but by TCRdb's processing. In this sample the table shows 700,000 to 1,000,000 distinct CDR3 sequences, approximately 48% of which occur a single time. The ten largest clonotypes hold about 21% of the sample.

The receptor was derived from a man aged 60-69 years in good health. The chain couples TRBV11-2 to TRBJ2-5; a tentative D match to TRBD1 spans 5 bases. The sample taken for sequencing was blood. The DNA sequence follows: TGTGCCAGCAGCCCCCAGGTGGTGGGGCGTCAAGAGACCCAGTACTTC. This gives the protein CASSPQVVGRQETQYF.